Listed below are T cell receptor beta chains from one sample, sequenced in a study of cytomegalovirus exposure and HLA in healthy donors. The assay was immunoSEQ multiplex PCR, and TCRdb's table has in-frame clones only and misses some. The sample totals about 200,000 clones; its top ten clones hold around 6%. The sequencing input was PBMCs. The receptor set was obtained from a man aged 30 to 39 in good health and CMV-seronegative. Each CDR3 is given with its conserved first and last residue.

V,CDR3
TRBV6-5,CASSYTGSWVDTQYF
TRBV7-3,CASSLTVGLASTDTQYF
TRBV28,CASLGGELSYEQYF
TRBV15,CATSRGFRPPQETQYF
TRBV7-9,CASSPGQAMYQETQYF
TRBV10-3,CAITREKLDTQYF
TRBV5-1,CASSLFLAGAPQYEQYF
TRBV5-1,CASSRSGTVPYGYTF
TRBV7-2,CASSFRILAKNIQYF
TRBV30,CAWINLGLAYNEQFF
TRBV29-1,CSVLGTGQPNYEQYF
TRBV4-1,CASSHGSSTDTQYF
TRBV30,CAWGGGVLAGSSTDTQYF
TRBV27,CASSLYSGRLQEQYF
TRBV5-4,CASSLVVGRATEAFF
TRBV5-8,CASSFGQGITGELFF
TRBV2,CASSYSAGNTIYF
TRBV19,CASRLTWTGEAEQYF
TRBV9,CASSETGGLDTQYF
TRBV6-1,CASNFYRGLNTEAFF
TRBV29-1,CSVESRGLAGGKPYEQYF
TRBV27,CASTPSDRDFGANVLTF
TRBV6-5,CASGNAQGDQPQHF
TRBV6-5,CASSYSRDSSSYEQYF
TRBV5-1,CASSPGQTNTEAFF
TRBV4-1,CASSQDFQGAFKQYF
TRBV7-9,CASSLEGERSYGYTF
TRBV9,CASNPGRGEQYF
TRBV11-2,CASSRLAGGPHEQYF
TRBV4-3,CASSQRQGYGYTF
TRBV30,CAWDGGASNEQFF
TRBV9,CASSARSGTDYEQYF
TRBV19,CASSLGGAEAFF
TRBV4-1,CASSQLSAPSSYEQYF
TRBV28,CASTLGGPEGRTEQYF
TRBV6-6,CASSGSGPNTEAFF
TRBV5-6,CASSLAGTSGTDTQYF
TRBV7-9,CASSLSQGVTYEQYF
TRBV10-1,CATRSSLNTEAFF
TRBV4-1,CASSSWGDRDYGYTF
TRBV7-8,CASSHSSGGNNQPQHF
TRBV5-6,CASSLGGRTEAFF
TRBV7-7,CASSQDRGPSYEQYF
TRBV7-3,CASSFRGTPYNEQFF
TRBV6-1,CASRGLVSLYEQFF
TRBV28,CASSPRRTGGRIGELFF
TRBV12-5,CASGQGTGFPYEQYF
TRBV2,CASSEPLAGDGETQYF
TRBV7-9,CASSLAGGGDTDTQYF
TRBV6-5,CASSYGLAGGTYEQYF
TRBV19,CASNSDRANYGYTF
TRBV14,CASSRQGNTGELFF
TRBV29-1,CSVQQGAFETQYF
TRBV4-3,CASSQGSGSGNEQFF